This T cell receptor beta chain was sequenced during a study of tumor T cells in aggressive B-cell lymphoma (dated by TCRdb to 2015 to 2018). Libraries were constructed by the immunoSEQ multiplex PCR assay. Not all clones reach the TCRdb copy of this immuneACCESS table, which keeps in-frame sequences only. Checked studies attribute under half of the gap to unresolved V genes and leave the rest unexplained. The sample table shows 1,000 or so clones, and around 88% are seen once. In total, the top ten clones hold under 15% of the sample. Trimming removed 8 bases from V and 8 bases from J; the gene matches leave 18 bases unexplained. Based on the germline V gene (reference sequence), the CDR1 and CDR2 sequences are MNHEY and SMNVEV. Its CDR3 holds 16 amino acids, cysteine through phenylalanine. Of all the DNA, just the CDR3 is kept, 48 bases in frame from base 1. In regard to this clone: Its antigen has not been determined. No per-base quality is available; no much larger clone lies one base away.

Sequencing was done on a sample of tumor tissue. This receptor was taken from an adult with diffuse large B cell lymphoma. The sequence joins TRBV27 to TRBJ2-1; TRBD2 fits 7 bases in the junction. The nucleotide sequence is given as TGTGCCAGCCCACTACGGGGGGTCTTGATTAGGGATGAGCAGTTCTTC. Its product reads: CASPLRGVLIRDEQFF.